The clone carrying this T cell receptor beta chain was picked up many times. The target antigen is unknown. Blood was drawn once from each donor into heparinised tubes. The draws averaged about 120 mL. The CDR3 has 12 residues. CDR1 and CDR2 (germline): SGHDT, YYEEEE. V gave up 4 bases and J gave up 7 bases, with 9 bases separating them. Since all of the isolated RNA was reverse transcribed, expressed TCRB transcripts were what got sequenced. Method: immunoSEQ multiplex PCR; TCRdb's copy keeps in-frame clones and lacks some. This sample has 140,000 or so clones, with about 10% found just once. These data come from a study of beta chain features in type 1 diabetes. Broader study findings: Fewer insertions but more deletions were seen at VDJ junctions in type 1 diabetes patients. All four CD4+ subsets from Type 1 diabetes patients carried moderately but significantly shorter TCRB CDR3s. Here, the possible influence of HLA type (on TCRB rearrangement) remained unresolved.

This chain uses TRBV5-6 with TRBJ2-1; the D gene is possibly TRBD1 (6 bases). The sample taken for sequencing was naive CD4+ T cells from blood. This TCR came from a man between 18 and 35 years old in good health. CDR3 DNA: TGTGCCAGCAGCCTAGGGGGAAATGAGCAGTTCTTC. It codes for CASSLGGNEQFF.